These 11 T cell receptor beta chains came from one sample sequenced in a study of T cells expressing NK-cell markers (dated by TCRdb to between 2020 and 2021). Library construction relied on 5' RACE. The reads were generated on an Illumina HiSeq 2000. Based on TCRdb reprocessing of the reads, there is one entry per CDR3 protein sequence, and DNA is missing. The sample's table lists a count of a few hundred thousand distinct CDR3 sequences. The top ten hold around 5.2% of the sample. Sequencing was done on a sample of blood T cells: a sorted CD56 or NKG2C T cell subset, CD4+ or CD8+ T cells, or bulk PBMC T cells (not recorded which). The receptors derive from a man between 18 and 69 years old in good health.

The V call is TRBV7-8, the J call TRBJ2-5. CDR1 and CDR2 (germline): SGHVS, FQNEAQ. The CDR3 is 13 amino acids. CDR3 amino acids: CASSLEVFGTQYF. Combining the CDR3 with reference TRBV7-8 and TRBJ2-5 gives the whole variable domain GAGVSQSPRYKVAKRGQDVALRCDPISGHVSLFWYQQALGQGPEFLTYFQNEAQLDKSGLPSDRFFAERPEGSVSTLKIQRTQQEDSAVYLCASSLEVFGTQYFGPGTRLLVL.

The chain is built from TRBV5-1 and TRBJ2-3; with no DNA, the TCRdb D assignment of TRBD1 cannot be verified. The CDR3 length is 16 residues. Germline lookup yields CDR1 SGHRS and CDR2 YFSETQ. The CDR3 spells CASSSPGTGDTDTQYF.

This rearrangement joins TRBV20-1 to TRBJ2-1; TCRdb proposes TRBD1, but this gene call is untestable without DNA. There are 13 residues in the CDR3. Germline V gene sequence: CDR1 DFQATT, CDR2 SNEGSKA (reference sequence). The CDR3 spells CSARTGAGNEQFF.

The chain combines TRBV7-9 with TRBJ2-3; TCRdb's D call of TRBD1 is untestable without DNA. Germline values: CDR1 SEHNR, CDR2 FQNEAQ (reference sequence). The CDR3 is 15 amino acids. The CDR3: CASSLVQARGDTQYF.

The chain couples TRBV12-3 or TRBV12-4 to TRBJ2-3; no DNA is available, so the TRBD1 call from TCRdb remains unchecked. This CDR3 spans 17 amino acids. CDR3 sequence reads: CASSLTGRLPPTDTQYF.

The chain uses TRBV6-2 or TRBV6-3 and TRBJ2-3. This CDR3 spans 11 amino acids. Looked up from germline, CDR1 is MNHEY and CDR2 is SVGEGT. CDR3 region: CASSLTGTQYF.

The V call is TRBV20-1, the J call TRBJ2-1; TCRdb selects TRBD2, and the lack of DNA leaves this call unchecked. Germline assignment: CDR1 DFQATT and CDR2 SNEGSKA (reference sequence). The CDR3 totals 13 residues. CDR3 residues: CSAGLAGRGGQFF.

The chain recombines TRBV20-1 with TRBJ1-6; TCRdb lists TRBD1, though no DNA is available to test this call. CDR1 and CDR2 from the germline V gene are DFQATT and SNEGSKA (reference sequence). The CDR3 totals 14 residues. The chain's CDR3 is CSARPGQINSPLHF.

The chain recombines TRBV28 with TRBJ2-3; TCRdb selects TRBD1, and the lack of DNA leaves this call unchecked. The CDR3 is made up of 15 amino acids. Looked up from germline, CDR1 is MDHEN and CDR2 is SYDVKM. CDR3 residues: CASSLQTGGTDTQYF.

The chain links TRBV27 to TRBJ1-5; lacking DNA, the TRBD1 call made by TCRdb goes unchecked. CDR1 is MNHEY, CDR2 SMNVEV, per germline (reference sequence). The CDR3 totals 16 residues. The CDR3 loop reads CASSLDGGGRNQPQHF.

The genes are TRBV10-1 and TRBJ2-3. Germline lookup yields CDR1 WNHNN and CDR2 SYGVQD (reference sequence). This CDR3 has 14 residues. The CDR3 here is CASSETENTDTQYF.